One T cell receptor beta chain is described in this entry. Its antigen has not been determined. No much larger clone is present one base from it, and per-base qualities are unavailable. Trimming takes 2 bases from V and 2 bases from J, and the germline ends sit 13 bases apart. Counted from cysteine to phenylalanine, this CDR3 has 15 amino acids. CDR3 DNA only is kept here, 45 bases in frame from base 1. For CDR1 and CDR2, the germline V gene lists SGHAT and FQNNGV. The data originate from a study of blood T cells in healthy people across ages (dated by TCRdb to the mid-2010s). Context from the whole study: Template switching captured roughly one uniquely barcoded TCR beta cDNA molecule per two T cells in model experiments. Age-related changes in TCR beta repertoire diversity were measured in the study by deep sequencing normalized with unique cDNA molecular identifiers. Four age groups were formed from the donors: young (average approximately 17 years), middle-aged (around 37), aged (about 62) and long-lived (about 80). To avoid experimental bias, donors of different ages were distributed randomly across sequencing lanes. Two additional independent replicas of 1 million unique cDNA reads from the same blood draw were analyzed for two donors (one aged 18 to 30 and one aged 80 or older). On the study overall, not on this receptor specifically: As age increased, observed TCR beta diversity per million T cells dropped in a roughly linear way, and a significant reduction was already evident by age 40. The CMV infection status of donors was not known, potentially confounding age-related changes in expanded clonotypes. Bulk unsorted PBMC profiling prevented conclusive comparison of naive and antigen-experienced compartments. Total diversity estimates from one million sequenced T cells were considered lower bounds and underestimates. The percentage of naive T cells measured by flow cytometry correlated strongly with observed TCR beta diversity. Compared with the aged group, more naive CD4+ T cells, fewer expanded clones and increased TCR diversity were shown by the long-lived group, suggesting age selection.

The roughly 38 donors, aged about 6 to 95 years, were systemically healthy Caucasian individuals from Russia. Each donor gave around 9.8 milliliters of peripheral blood, collected into EDTA-treated Vacutainer tubes. PBMCs were isolated by Ficoll-Paque density-gradient centrifugation, with at least 6 million obtained per sample. Total RNA was extracted from PBMCs with Trizol reagent, with at least 5.5 micrograms obtained per sample. Naive CD45RAhigh/CD27high T cell percentages were measured by flow cytometry on a PBMC aliquot from every donor. Receptors were amplified or captured by 5' RACE. The instrument given in TCRdb is Illumina HiSeq 2500. A second PCR of about 6 to 12 cycles was run with a J-beta primer mix and a sample-barcoded 5' primer. A template-switch 5' adaptor carrying 12 random nucleotides introduced a unique molecular identifier onto each TCR beta cDNA molecule. Each sample yielded at least 2.5 million CDR3-containing paired-end reads. All of the RNA was converted into first-strand cDNA using the Mint cDNA synthesis kit, with a TRBC-specific oligonucleotide serving as the primer. All cDNA was treated with uracil-DNA glycosylase and then went through a first 18-cycle PCR with the universal primers M1SS and BC2_uni_R. Per the authors' processing: Normalization of each sample was performed by random selection of 1 million high-quality reads, each carrying a distinct molecular identifier. Instead of being binned into consensus sequences, reads with shared molecular identifiers were discarded. MiTCR, run with a Q25 quality threshold and the strictest error-elimination algorithm, handled CDR3 identification, clonotype clustering and error correction. A nonparametric unseen species model using Euler transformation provided a lower-bound estimate of total TCR beta diversity. TCRdb reprocessing: public reads trimmed at Q25 with fastp, clones called with MiXCR, in-frame beta chains kept. CDR3 protein duplicates are merged, each entry listing the most common genes and DNA. In this record, the V and J calls reflect TCRdb's handling and not the investigators' own analysis. The sample profile shows roughly 2 million distinct CDR3 sequences; about 50% of them were found once. Clones ranked in the top ten supply approximately 2.1% of the sample.

The receptor comes from a woman aged 40 to 50 in good health. The material sequenced was blood. The sequence links TRBV11-2 to TRBJ2-7, and possibly TRBD1, on 6 matching bases. The CDR3 region reads CASSLNRVGTYEQYF. The DNA reads as follows: TGTGCCAGCAGCTTAAACAGGGTAGGGACCTACGAGCAGTACTTC.